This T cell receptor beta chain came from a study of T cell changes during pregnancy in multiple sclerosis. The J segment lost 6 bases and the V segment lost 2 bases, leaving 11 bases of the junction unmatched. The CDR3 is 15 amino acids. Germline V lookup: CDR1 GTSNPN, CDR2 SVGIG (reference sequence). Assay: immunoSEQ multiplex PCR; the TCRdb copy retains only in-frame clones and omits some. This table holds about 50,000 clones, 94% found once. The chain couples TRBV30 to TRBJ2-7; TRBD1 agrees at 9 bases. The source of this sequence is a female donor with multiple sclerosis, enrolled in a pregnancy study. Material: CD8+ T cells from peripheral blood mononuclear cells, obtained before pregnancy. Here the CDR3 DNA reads TGTGCCTGGAGTCACCCCGGGACAGGGATTCGCGAGCAGTACTTC. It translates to CAWSHPGTGIREQYF. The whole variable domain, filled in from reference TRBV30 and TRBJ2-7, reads SQTIHQWPATLVQPVGSPLSLECTVEGTSNPNLYWYRQAAGRGLQLLFYSVGIGQISSEVPQNLSASRPQDRQFILSSKKLLLSDSGFYLCAWSHPGTGIREQYFGPGTRLTVT.